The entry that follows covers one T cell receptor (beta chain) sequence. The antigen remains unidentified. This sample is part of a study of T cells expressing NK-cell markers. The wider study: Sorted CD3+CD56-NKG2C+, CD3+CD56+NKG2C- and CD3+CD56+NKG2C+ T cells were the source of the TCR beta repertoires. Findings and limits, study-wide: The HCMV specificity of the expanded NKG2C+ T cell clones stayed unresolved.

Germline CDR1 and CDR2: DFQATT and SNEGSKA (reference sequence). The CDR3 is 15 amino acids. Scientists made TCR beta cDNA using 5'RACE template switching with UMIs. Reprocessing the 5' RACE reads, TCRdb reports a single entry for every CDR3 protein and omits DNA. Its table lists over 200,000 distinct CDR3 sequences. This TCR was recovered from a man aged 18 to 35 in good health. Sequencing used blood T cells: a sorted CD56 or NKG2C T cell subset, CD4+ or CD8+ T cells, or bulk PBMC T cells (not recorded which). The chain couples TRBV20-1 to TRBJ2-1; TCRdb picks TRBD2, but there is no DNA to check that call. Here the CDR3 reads CSARIGGRGDNEQFF.